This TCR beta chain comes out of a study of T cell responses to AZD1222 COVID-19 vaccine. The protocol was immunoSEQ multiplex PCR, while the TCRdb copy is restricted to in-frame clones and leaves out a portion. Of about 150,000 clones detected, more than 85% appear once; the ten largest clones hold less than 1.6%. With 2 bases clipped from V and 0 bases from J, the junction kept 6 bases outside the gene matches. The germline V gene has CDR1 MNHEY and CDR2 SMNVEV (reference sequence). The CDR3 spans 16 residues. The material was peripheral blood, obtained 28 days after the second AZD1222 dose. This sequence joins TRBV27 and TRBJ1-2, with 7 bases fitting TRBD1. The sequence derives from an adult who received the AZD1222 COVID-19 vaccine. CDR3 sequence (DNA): TGTGCCAGCAGTTTAAGGGGGCAGGCAACTAACTATGGCTACACCTTC. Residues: CASSLRGQATNYGYTF.